This TCR beta chain was retrieved from a study of blood T cell repertoires in COVID-19. V was shortened by 5 bases and J by 4 bases, with 15 bases between the two germline ends. This CDR3 spans 16 amino acids. Germline V gene sequence: CDR1 MDHEN, CDR2 SYDVKM. Authors' analysis steps: Estimation of nucleated cell counts was performed using reference gene primer amplification. Produced via immunoSEQ multiplex PCR; TCRdb's table is partial and in-frame only. V and J calls and clone size are copied from that table; D and trimming were computed from the DNA. Here the sample spans just under 150,000 clones, roughly nine tenths being singletons.

The receptor's source is a human donor in a cohort sampled during active COVID-19. The V and J genes are TRBV28 and TRBJ1-6, with no clear D. Sequenced: peripheral blood. CDR3 amino acids: CASSPPGGSYNSPLHF. The CDR3 DNA reads as TGTGCCAGCAGTCCCCCGGGAGGTTCGTATAATTCACCCCTCCACTTT.